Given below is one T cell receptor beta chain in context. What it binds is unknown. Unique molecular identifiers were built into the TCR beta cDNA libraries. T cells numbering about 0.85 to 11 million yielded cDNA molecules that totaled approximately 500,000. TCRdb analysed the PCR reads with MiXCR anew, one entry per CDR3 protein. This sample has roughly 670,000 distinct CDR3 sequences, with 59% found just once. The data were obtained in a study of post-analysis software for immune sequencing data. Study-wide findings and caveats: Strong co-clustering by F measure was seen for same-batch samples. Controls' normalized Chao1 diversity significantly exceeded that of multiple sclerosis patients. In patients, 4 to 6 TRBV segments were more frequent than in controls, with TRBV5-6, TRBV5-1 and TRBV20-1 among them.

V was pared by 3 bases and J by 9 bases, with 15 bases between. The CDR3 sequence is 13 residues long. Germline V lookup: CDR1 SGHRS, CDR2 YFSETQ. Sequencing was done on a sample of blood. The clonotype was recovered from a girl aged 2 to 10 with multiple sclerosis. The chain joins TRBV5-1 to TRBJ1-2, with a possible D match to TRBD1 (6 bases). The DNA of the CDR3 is TGCGCCAGCAGCTCCGGACAGAGGGAGAGCTACACCTTC. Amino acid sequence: CASSSGQRESYTF. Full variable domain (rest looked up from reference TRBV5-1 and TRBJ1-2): KAGVTQTPRYLIKTRGQQVTLSCSPISGHRSVSWYQQTPGQGLQFLFEYFSETQRNKGNFPGRFSGRQFSNSRSEMNVSTLELGDSALYLCASSSGQRESYTFGSGTRLTVV.